This TCR beta chain appears in the sequencing data of a study of cytomegalovirus exposure and HLA in healthy donors. The PCR was carried out with 60 Vbeta primers and 13 Jbeta primers. TCRdb keeps only in-frame clones here, not all; method: immunoSEQ multiplex PCR. The sample includes 150,000 to 200,000 clones, about 10% of them seen just once. In this sample, this clone turned up a few times. The CDR3 has 16 amino acids. Germline V gene lookup returns CDR1 SEHNR and CDR2 FQNEAQ (reference sequence). The ends lost 3 bases at V and 6 bases at J; junction bases unmatched: 5. The receptor was isolated from a woman in her 30s in good health and CMV-seropositive. Material: PBMCs. This chain joins TRBV7-9 and TRBJ2-2, with 12 nucleotides matching TRBD2. This CDR3 is CASSFGTSGFPGELFF. In DNA form, the CDR3 reads TGTGCCAGCAGCTTCGGGACTAGCGGGTTCCCCGGGGAGCTGTTTTTT.